This entry features one TCR beta chain sequence. The antigen remains undetermined. Assay: immunoSEQ multiplex PCR; the TCRdb copy retains only in-frame clones and omits some. The sample includes 230,000 or so clones, about 91% of them seen just once. This CDR3 region has 10 residues. The germline gives CDR1 DFQATT, CDR2 SNEGSKA (reference sequence). The data are from a study of cytomegalovirus exposure and HLA in healthy donors. Notes on the study in general: The tendency of first-cohort TCR clusters to co-occur in the 120 or so validation repertoires emerged from a later analysis. Most TCR sequences were seen very rarely across donors, but some public TCRs occurred in many.

Donors came from a validation cohort of over a hundred subjects, distinct from the first 666-subject cohort. The origin of this receptor is a woman between 18 and 29 years old in good health and CMV-seronegative. The V and J genes are TRBV20-1 and TRBJ1-2; 7 positions match TRBD1. Sequenced: PBMCs. The chain's CDR3 is CSLGTVGYTF. DNA for the CDR3: TGCTCACTCGGGACAGTTGGCTACACCTTC.